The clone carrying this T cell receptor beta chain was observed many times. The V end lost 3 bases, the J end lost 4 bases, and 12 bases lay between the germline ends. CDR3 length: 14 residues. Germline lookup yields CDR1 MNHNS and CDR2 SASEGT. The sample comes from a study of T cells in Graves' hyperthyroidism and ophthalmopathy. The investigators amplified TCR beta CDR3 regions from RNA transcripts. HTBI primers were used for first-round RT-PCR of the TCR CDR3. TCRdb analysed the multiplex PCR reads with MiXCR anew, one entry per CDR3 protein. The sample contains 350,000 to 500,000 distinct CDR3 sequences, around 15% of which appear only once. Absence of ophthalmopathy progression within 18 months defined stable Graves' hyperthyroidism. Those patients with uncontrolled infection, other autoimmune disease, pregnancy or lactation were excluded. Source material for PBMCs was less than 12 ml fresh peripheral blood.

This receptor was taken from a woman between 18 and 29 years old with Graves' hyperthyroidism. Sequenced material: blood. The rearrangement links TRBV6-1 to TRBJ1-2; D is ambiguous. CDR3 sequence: CASSEGASAYGYTF. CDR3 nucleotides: TGTGCCAGCAGTGAGGGAGCCTCGGCCTATGGCTACACCTTC.